The subject of this entry is one T cell receptor (beta chain). The antigen remains unidentified. The sample belongs to a study of CD8 T cells in Susac syndrome. Study observations and caveats: CD8+ clonal expansion in Susac peaked in TEMRA cells and active patients.

The CDR3 sequence is 18 residues long. V lost 4 bases to trimming and J lost 8 bases; unmatched junction nucleotides: 16. Germline V gives CDR1 SGHRS, CDR2 YFSETQ. The RNA, about 0.5 to 1 ug, was put through reverse transcription using random hexamers. One entry per CDR3 protein results from TCRdb running MiXCR on the immunoSEQ multiplex PCR reads. The profile shows roughly 100,000 distinct CDR3 sequences, less than 95% of them singletons. Diagnostic criteria for definite or probable disease, in their recently defined form, were met by the patients with Susac syndrome. V is TRBV5-1 and J is TRBJ2-4; 12 positions agree with TRBD1. Sequenced input: CD8+ T cells from PBMCs. This TCR came from a human donor with Susac syndrome. The CDR3 DNA follows: TGCGCCAGCAGCCCTGACTCGGGACAGGGGGCGGGTTCGGACATTCAGTACTTC. Its translation: CASSPDSGQGAGSDIQYF.